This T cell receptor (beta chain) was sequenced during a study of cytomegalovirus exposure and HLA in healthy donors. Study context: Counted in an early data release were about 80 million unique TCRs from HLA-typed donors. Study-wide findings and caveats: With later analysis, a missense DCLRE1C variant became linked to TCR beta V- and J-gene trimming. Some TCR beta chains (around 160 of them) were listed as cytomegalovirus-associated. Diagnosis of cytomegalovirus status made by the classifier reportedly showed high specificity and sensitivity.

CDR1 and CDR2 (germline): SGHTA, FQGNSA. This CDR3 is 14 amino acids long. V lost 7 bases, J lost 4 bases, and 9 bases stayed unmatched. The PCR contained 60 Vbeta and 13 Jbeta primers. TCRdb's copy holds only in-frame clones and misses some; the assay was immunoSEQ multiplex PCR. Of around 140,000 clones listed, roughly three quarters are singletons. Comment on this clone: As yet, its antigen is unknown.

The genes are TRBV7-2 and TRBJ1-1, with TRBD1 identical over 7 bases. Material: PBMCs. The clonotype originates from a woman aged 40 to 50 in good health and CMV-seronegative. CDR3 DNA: TGTGCCAGCACACGGGCTAAGGGGGCCACTGAAGCTTTCTTT. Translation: CASTRAKGATEAFF.